Presented here are 24 T cell receptor beta chains from one specimen sequenced in a study of cytomegalovirus exposure and HLA in healthy donors. The PCR ran on 60 Vbeta and 13 Jbeta primers. Using immunoSEQ multiplex PCR, the repertoire was profiled, and TCRdb retains in-frame clones only, with some absent. The table has about 200,000 clones, about 90% seen once. Sequencing input: PBMCs. The origin of the receptors is a young man in good health and CMV-seronegative.

This clone was counted a few times. The chain joins TRBV5-1 to TRBJ2-1; TRBD2 is a possible D gene (6 bases). V was shortened by 0 bases and J by 2 bases, with 12 bases between the two germline ends. In germline, CDR1 is SGHRS, CDR2 YFSETQ. The CDR3 length is 16 residues. The CDR3 DNA follows: TGCGCCAGCAGCTTGGCTGGGGACTCGACCTACAATGAGCAGTTCTTC. Amino acids: CASSLAGDSTYNEQFF.

The J gene is TRBJ2-1, the V gene TRBV5-1, with 8 bases matching TRBD2. Germline V lookup: CDR1 SGHRS, CDR2 YFSETQ. This CDR3 has 15 residues. V dropped 4 bases and J dropped 5; count of bases not matched to a gene: 8. The CDR3 loop is CASSRMTSANNEQFF. CDR3 coding DNA: TGCGCCAGCAGCCGAATGACTAGCGCAAACAATGAGCAGTTCTTC.

This clone has just a few counts. The chain employs TRBV6-1 and TRBJ1-6, with 10 bases that match TRBD1. V shed 4 bases and J 7 bases; nucleotides not matched to a gene: 4. Germline CDR1 MNHNS, CDR2 SASEGT. The CDR3 contains 15 residues. This CDR3 is CASSGTGGRNSPLHF. The CDR3 DNA reads TGTGCCAGCAGTGGGACAGGGGGACGGAATTCACCCCTCCACTTT.

This rearrangement joins TRBV5-1 to TRBJ2-2; D not resolved. The V and J ends lost 7 bases and 6 bases respectively, with 7 bases between them. Germline CDR1 is SGHRS and CDR2 is YFSETQ. The length of the CDR3 is 11 residues. CDR3 sequence: CASSFPGELFF. CDR3 in DNA: TGCGCCAGCTCCTTCCCCGGGGAGCTGTTTTTT.

Concerning this clone: Relative to the germline gene, one junction end is altered; a read error may explain this. This chain links TRBV7-9 with TRBJ2-3, with D perhaps TRBD2 (5 bases). The CDR3 contains 16 residues. Looked up from germline, CDR1 is SEHNR and CDR2 is FQNEAQ (reference sequence). Here the CDR3 reads CSSSLVLSEATDTQYF. CDR3 DNA: TGTTCCAGCAGCTTAGTACTTTCGGAGGCGACAGATACGCAGTATTTT.

This clone has just a few counts. The DNA for the CDR3 is TGTGCCACCAGCAGAGAGACAGGGTCCTACGAGCAGTACTTC. It yields the protein CATSRETGSYEQYF. This chain uses TRBV15 with TRBJ2-7; 7 bases agree with TRBD1. The length of the CDR3 is 14 residues. After removal of 0 bases from V and 1 base from J, the junction contained 0 bases not matched to a gene. Germline V CDR1 and CDR2: LNHNV, YYDKDF (reference sequence).

This chain uses TRBV6-1 with TRBJ1-5; 7 positions match TRBD1. This CDR3 spans 15 amino acids. Per the germline V gene, CDR1 is MNHNS and CDR2 is SASEGT. Trimming at V came to 4 bases and at J to 4 bases, leaving 7 bases not matched to a gene. The CDR3 sequence is CASSVRQGGNQPQHF. DNA of the CDR3: TGTGCCAGCAGTGTTAGGCAGGGGGGAAATCAGCCCCAGCATTTT.

The chain has TRBV18 and TRBJ2-3, with 10 bases aligning to TRBD1. Germline values: CDR1 KGHSH, CDR2 LQKENI. V was pared by 1 base and J by 7 bases, with 8 bases of the junction left unmatched. This CDR3 is built from 16 residues. The CDR3 region is CASSPRTGGSVNTQYF. DNA for the CDR3: TGTGCCAGCTCACCACGGACAGGGGGGTCTGTTAATACGCAGTATTTT.

The chain joins TRBV6-1 to TRBJ2-7, with D unresolved. The germline CDR1 and CDR2 sequences are MNHNS and SASEGT. V lost 1 base and J lost 6, with 10 bases in between. The CDR3 covers 13 residues. In DNA, the CDR3 is TGTGCCAGCAGTGAAGTTTTAGCTTCCGAGCAGTACTTC. Its protein product is CASSEVLASEQYF.

As DNA, the CDR3 is TGTGCCATCAGTGGAGGGAGACAGGGAACAGATACGCAGTATTTT. This translates into CAISGGRQGTDTQYF. V usage is TRBV10-3 and J usage is TRBJ2-3; 7 bases match TRBD1. From germline, CDR1 is ENHRY and CDR2 SYGVKD. This CDR3 has 15 residues. Unmatched junction bases numbered 7, after V lost 4 bases and J lost 3 bases.

The chain combines TRBV6-5 with TRBJ2-1; 9 bases fit TRBD2. V lost 6 bases and J lost 8; bases outside the gene matches: 8. Germline CDR1 is MNHEY and CDR2 is SVGAGI. The CDR3 is made up of 14 amino acids. CDR3 sequence (DNA): TGTGCCAGCAGCCTTCCGGGACTAGCCCATGAGCAGTTCTTC. Protein sequence: CASSLPGLAHEQFF.

This chain joins TRBV19 and TRBJ1-3, with D possibly being TRBD1 (5 bases). Per the germline V gene, CDR1 is LNHDA and CDR2 is SQIVND (reference sequence). Trimming stripped 7 bases from V and 0 bases from J, with 19 bases between. CDR3 length: 17 residues. CDR3 amino acids: CASTFALQANSGNTIYF. Here the CDR3 DNA reads TGTGCCAGTACTTTCGCTCTACAGGCTAACTCTGGAAACACCATATATTTT.

The CDR3 DNA is TGTGCCAGCAGTTGGCTAAGGAGCGGCAATCAGCCCCAGCATTTT. This codes for CASSWLRSGNQPQHF. The chain employs TRBV28 and TRBJ1-5; no clear D gene. The germline V gene has CDR1 MDHEN and CDR2 SYDVKM. CDR3 length equals 15 residues. Trimming took off 4 bases at V and 2 bases at J, with 12 bases between the two ends.

The J gene is TRBJ2-7, the V gene TRBV6-6, with D possibly TRBD2 on 6 matching bases. Germline V lookup: CDR1 MNHNY, CDR2 SVGAGI (reference sequence). V was cut by 8 bases and J by 10 bases, with 21 bases left in between. The CDR3 spans 13 residues. The CDR3 loop reads CASLSGTLVSQYF. The CDR3 DNA reads as TGTGCCAGCTTGTCCGGGACTCTAGTGTCCCAGTACTTC.

CDR3 bases: TGTGCCAGCAGTTACGTCAGGGATTATGGCTACACCTTC. It specifies CASSYVRDYGYTF. The chain uses TRBV6-5 and TRBJ1-2; TRBD1 might be the D (5 bases). V lost 2 bases and J lost 5, with 9 bases in between. The V gene's germline CDR1 is MNHEY and CDR2 SVGAGI. This CDR3 region has 13 residues.

This chain joins TRBV2 and TRBJ1-2; D possibly corresponds to TRBD1 (5 bases). Germline CDR1 reads SNHLY; CDR2 reads FYNNEI. The CDR3 runs to 14 residues. Trimming cost V 2 bases and J 4 bases, with 11 bases left between them. In nucleotides, the CDR3 is TGTGCCAGCAGTGAAATTTCAGACAGCTATGGCTACACCTTC. Its translation is CASSEISDSYGYTF.

The chain recombines TRBV5-1 with TRBJ1-1; D ambiguous. Trimming shortened V by 4 bases and J by 5 bases, and 15 bases separated the two germline ends. The CDR3 length is 14 residues. CDR1 and CDR2 from the germline V gene are SGHRS and YFSETQ. The CDR3 DNA follows: TGCGCCAGCAGCGACTCCGGCTCGGGTACTGAAGCTTTCTTT. Its protein is CASSDSGSGTEAFF.

CDR3 DNA sequence: TGTGCCAGCAGCCAGACAGGGGGGGCTCACACTGAAGCTTTCTTT. Translating it yields CASSQTGGAHTEAFF. The V and J genes are TRBV6-5 and TRBJ1-1; TRBD1 matches 9 bases. The CDR3 is made up of 15 amino acids. Per the germline V gene, CDR1 is MNHEY and CDR2 is SVGAGI. Trimming took 6 bases from V and 3 from J; bases not matched to a gene: 8.

The chain carries TRBV19 and TRBJ1-1, with 9 bases lining up with TRBD1. V lost 3 bases to trimming and J lost 1 base; unmatched junction nucleotides: 0. The CDR3 is 14 amino acids. From germline, CDR1 is LNHDA and CDR2 SQIVND (reference sequence). CDR3 DNA sequence: TGTGCCAGTAGTATGGACAGGGGGAACACTGAAGCTTTCTTT. Translated: CASSMDRGNTEAFF.

This chain joins TRBV5-4 and TRBJ2-1; the D is unclear. Germline values: CDR1 SGHNT, CDR2 YYREEE (reference sequence). There are 16 residues in the CDR3. Trimming shortened V by 0 bases and J by 0 bases, and 10 bases separated the two germline ends. In nucleotides, the CDR3 is TGTGCCAGCAGCTTGGCGCGGAGTCGCTCCTACAATGAGCAGTTCTTC. Translating it yields CASSLARSRSYNEQFF. Full variable domain (missing parts from reference TRBV5-4 and TRBJ2-1): ETGVTQSPTHLIKTRGQQVTLRCSSQSGHNTVSWYQQALGQGPQFIFQYYREEENGRGNFPPRFSGLQFPNYSSELNVNALELDDSALYLCASSLARSRSYNEQFFGPGTRLTVL.

This clone was picked up one time. This rearrangement joins TRBV6-1 to TRBJ1-2; the D gene is possibly TRBD1 (5 bases). Germline V gives CDR1 MNHNS, CDR2 SASEGT. This CDR3 is built from 12 residues. Between the trimmed V and J ends, which lost 3 bases and 7 bases, there was a span of 9 bases. In DNA, the CDR3 is TGTGCCAGCAGTGACAGGGTGGGTGGCTACACCTTC. Its translation is CASSDRVGGYTF.

This chain uses TRBV2 with TRBJ1-1; 8 bases are a match to TRBD1. The CDR3 runs 12 residues. The germline V gene encodes CDR1 SNHLY and CDR2 FYNNEI. V lost 11 bases, J lost 1 base, and 3 bases stayed unmatched. The CDR3 region has the DNA TGTGCCGGTGGACAGGGGAACACTGAAGCTTTCTTT. It translates to CAGGQGNTEAFF.

This rearrangement joins TRBV7-2 to TRBJ2-3, with 7 bases lining up with TRBD2. With V trimmed by 2 bases and J by 1 base, 9 bases remained unmatched. Germline CDR1 is SGHTA and CDR2 is FQGNSA. The CDR3 spans 17 residues. The CDR3 spells CASSLISRLAGTDTQYF. The DNA of the CDR3 is TGTGCCAGCAGCTTAATTTCCCGACTAGCTGGCACAGATACGCAGTATTTT.

As for this clone: A read error may produce the germline difference seen at one junction end. The rearrangement uses TRBV11-2 and TRBJ2-1, with 13 bases matching TRBD2. CDR1 and CDR2 (germline): SGHAT, FQNNGV. CDR3 length: 20 residues. This CDR3 reads CASSIEGYWRGTSGINEQFF. The DNA for the CDR3 is TGTGCCAGCAGCATAGAGGGTTATTGGCGGGGGACTAGCGGGATTAATGAGCAGTTCTTC. Based on the CDR3 plus reference TRBV11-2 and TRBJ2-1, the full variable domain is EAGVAQSPRYKIIEKRQSVAFWCNPISGHATLYWYQQILGQGPKLLIQFQNNGVVDDSQLPKDRFSAERLKGVDSTLKIQPAKLEDSAVYLCASSIEGYWRGTSGINEQFFGPGTRLTVL.